This T cell receptor beta chain was identified in a study of blood T cell repertoires in COVID-19. Background on the study: Acute-phase and convalescent COVID-19 samples originated in the United States, Italy and Spain. Sample material is recorded as cDNA or gDNA derived from T cells, B-cell-depleted T cells, or PBMCs.

The germline CDR1 and CDR2 sequences are SGHTA and FQGNSA. The CDR3 consists of 15 residues. Between the trimmed V and J ends, which lost 5 bases and 6 bases, there was a span of 14 bases. Methods used by the authors: Reference gene primer amplification gave nucleated cell count estimates. Here immunoSEQ multiplex PCR was the method, and the copy in TCRdb shows in-frame clones only, minus some. V and J calls and clone size are given by that table; D and trimming were obtained from the DNA. The table lists 100,000 to 120,000 clones, 75% to 90% of them singletons. This chain joins TRBV7-2 and TRBJ1-6; D is ambiguous. The source of this sequence is a woman in her forties with acute or convalescent COVID-19. Input material: peripheral blood. CDR3 protein: CASSPQSGVNSPLHF. CDR3 DNA: TGTGCCAGCAGCCCGCAGTCCGGGGTTAATTCACCCCTCCACTTT.